This T cell receptor beta chain was observed in a study of blood T cell repertoires in COVID-19. There are a few counts of this clone. Germline V gene lookup returns CDR1 ENHRY and CDR2 SYGVKD. V was cut by 0 bases and J by 3 bases, with 20 bases left in between. The CDR3 sequence is 18 residues long. Clones were sequenced by immunoSEQ multiplex PCR, and TCRdb holds only the in-frame ones, with some missing. The sample records over 120,000 clones, about four fifths being singletons. Sequences were obtained from peripheral blood. This clonotype was sampled from a woman aged 80 or over with acute or convalescent COVID-19. This sequence joins TRBV10-3 and TRBJ1-1, with D possibly being TRBD1 (6 bases). CDR3 protein: CAISESLFGGGSHTEAFF. DNA for the CDR3: TGTGCCATCAGTGAGTCCCTTTTTGGGGGCGGTTCGCACACTGAAGCTTTCTTT.